These T cell receptor beta chains were read from a single sample in a study of PD-L1 blockade in urothelial cancer. Generated by immunoSEQ multiplex PCR, the TCRdb table keeps only in-frame clones and is missing some. Here the sample spans some 90,000 clones, 89% being singletons. This specimen consisted of PBMCs, obtained around atezolizumab (anti-PD-L1) treatment. These receptors were taken from a woman older than 75 with urothelial cancer. Each CDR3 is given with its conserved first and last residue. Fields, in order: D gene, J gene, clone size, V gene, CDR3 protein, CDR3 DNA. The D gene is left open where the match is weak. Not every row has a clone size; where given, it reads once, few, many or a size class.

d_gene: TRBD2; j_gene: TRBJ2-1; abundance: -; v_gene: TRBV27; CDR3aa: CASRTLAGGGHEQFF; CDR3nt: TGTGCCAGCAGAACTTTAGCGGGAGGAGGCCATGAGCAGTTCTTC
d_gene: -; j_gene: TRBJ1-1; abundance: -; v_gene: TRBV19; CDR3aa: CASSSRGRSWNTEAFF; CDR3nt: TGTGCCAGTAGCTCGCGGGGTCGAAGTTGGAACACTGAAGCTTTCTTT
d_gene: TRBD2; j_gene: TRBJ2-3; abundance: once; v_gene: TRBV25-1; CDR3aa: CASSESGLAADTQYF; CDR3nt: TGTGCCAGCAGTGAATCTGGGCTAGCGGCAGATACGCAGTATTTT
d_gene: -; j_gene: TRBJ2-3; abundance: -; v_gene: TRBV27; CDR3aa: CASSLRRAHTDTQYF; CDR3nt: TGTGCCAGCAGTTTAAGGCGGGCTCACACAGATACGCAGTATTTT
d_gene: TRBD2; j_gene: TRBJ2-3; abundance: -; v_gene: TRBV5-1; CDR3aa: CASSPGTSGTADTQYF; CDR3nt: TGCGCCAGCAGCCCCGGGACTAGCGGGACGGCAGATACGCAGTATTTT
d_gene: TRBD1; j_gene: TRBJ2-1; abundance: -; v_gene: TRBV2; CDR3aa: CASGQGGNEQFF; CDR3nt: TGTGCCAGCGGACAGGGGGGGAATGAGCAGTTCTTC
d_gene: -; j_gene: TRBJ1-1; abundance: once; v_gene: TRBV5-4; CDR3aa: CASSLRAGVNTEAFF; CDR3nt: TGTGCCAGCAGCTTGCGGGCAGGGGTGAACACTGAAGCTTTCTTT
d_gene: -; j_gene: TRBJ1-3; abundance: -; v_gene: TRBV28; CDR3aa: CASSPRGSGNTIYF; CDR3nt: TGTGCCAGCAGTCCCAGGGGCTCAGGAAACACCATATATTTT
d_gene: TRBD2; j_gene: TRBJ2-1; abundance: -; v_gene: TRBV28; CDR3aa: CASGEGRLEQFF; CDR3nt: TGTGCCAGCGGGGAGGGCCGTCTTGAGCAGTTCTTC
d_gene: -; j_gene: TRBJ2-5; abundance: -; v_gene: TRBV28; CDR3aa: CASSFWQGMSEETQYF; CDR3nt: TGTGCCAGCAGTTTTTGGCAGGGGATGTCCGAAGAGACCCAGTACTTC
d_gene: TRBD1; j_gene: TRBJ1-2; abundance: -; v_gene: TRBV28; CDR3aa: CASREQGDYGYTF; CDR3nt: TGTGCCAGCAGGGAACAGGGGGACTATGGCTACACCTTC
d_gene: TRBD1; j_gene: TRBJ2-3; abundance: -; v_gene: TRBV2; CDR3aa: CASSVGRGPDTQYF; CDR3nt: TGTGCCAGCAGTGTGGGCAGGGGGCCTGATACGCAGTATTTT
d_gene: -; j_gene: TRBJ2-1; abundance: -; v_gene: TRBV28; CDR3aa: CASSGSGTQTYNEQFF; CDR3nt: TGTGCCAGCAGTGGGAGCGGGACACAAACCTACAATGAGCAGTTCTTC
d_gene: -; j_gene: TRBJ2-1; abundance: -; v_gene: TRBV28; CDR3aa: CASSLGGLSSYNEQFF; CDR3nt: TGTGCCAGCAGTTTGGGGGGTCTTAGCTCCTACAATGAGCAGTTCTTC
d_gene: TRBD1; j_gene: TRBJ1-5; abundance: -; v_gene: TRBV5-1; CDR3aa: CASSDRVGQPQHF; CDR3nt: TGCGCCAGCAGCGACAGGGTTGGTCAGCCCCAGCATTTT
d_gene: -; j_gene: TRBJ1-2; abundance: -; v_gene: TRBV5-1; CDR3aa: CASSLAGNGYTF; CDR3nt: TGCGCCAGCAGCTTGGCCGGGAATGGCTACACCTTC
d_gene: -; j_gene: TRBJ1-1; abundance: -; v_gene: TRBV28; CDR3aa: CASSLTEPWNTEAFF; CDR3nt: TGTGCCAGCAGTCTAACAGAGCCCTGGAACACTGAAGCTTTCTTT
d_gene: TRBD1; j_gene: TRBJ2-2; abundance: -; v_gene: TRBV6-1; CDR3aa: CASSEQGANTGELFF; CDR3nt: TGTGCCAGCAGTGAACAGGGGGCTAACACCGGGGAGCTGTTTTTT
d_gene: TRBD2; j_gene: TRBJ2-3; abundance: -; v_gene: TRBV27; CDR3aa: CASRGGGTDTQYF; CDR3nt: TGTGCCAGCAGGGGAGGGGGCACAGATACGCAGTATTTT
d_gene: TRBD1; j_gene: TRBJ2-7; abundance: -; v_gene: TRBV28; CDR3aa: CASSLRGVGRGRPYEQYF; CDR3nt: TGTGCCAGCAGTTTAAGGGGGGTTGGCAGGGGGCGCCCCTACGAGCAGTACTTC
d_gene: TRBD1; j_gene: TRBJ2-7; abundance: few; v_gene: TRBV30; CDR3aa: CARDRQGQRYEQYF; CDR3nt: TGTGCCCGTGATAGACAGGGGCAACGCTACGAGCAGTACTTC
d_gene: TRBD1; j_gene: TRBJ1-3; abundance: -; v_gene: TRBV28; CDR3aa: CASSAYRGKGGNTIYF; CDR3nt: TGTGCCAGCAGTGCCTACAGGGGAAAGGGAGGAAACACCATATATTTT
d_gene: -; j_gene: TRBJ1-1; abundance: -; v_gene: TRBV2; CDR3aa: CASGGHPTNTEAFF; CDR3nt: TGTGCCAGCGGGGGACACCCAACGAACACTGAAGCTTTCTTT
d_gene: -; j_gene: TRBJ1-1; abundance: -; v_gene: TRBV27; CDR3aa: CASSFPGRSEAFF; CDR3nt: TGTGCCAGCAGTTTTCCCGGCAGGTCTGAAGCTTTCTTT
d_gene: -; j_gene: TRBJ2-5; abundance: few; v_gene: TRBV9; CDR3aa: CASSVGLQETQYF; CDR3nt: TGTGCCAGCAGCGTAGGACTACAAGAGACCCAGTACTTC
d_gene: -; j_gene: TRBJ1-1; abundance: medium-sized; v_gene: TRBV7-9; CDR3aa: CASTRQGDTEAFF; CDR3nt: TGTGCCAGCACGCGGCAGGGCGACACTGAAGCTTTCTTT